This entry lists 13 T cell receptor beta chains sequenced from one sample in a study of beta chain features in type 1 diabetes. What these receptors recognize is not known. As every portion of the isolated RNA was reverse transcribed, the sequencing read expressed TCRB transcripts. Sequenced by immunoSEQ multiplex PCR; TCRdb stores in-frame clones only, minus some. The table lists fewer than 110,000 clones, about 26% of them singletons, with approximately 0.5% in the top ten. The study, taken as a whole, reports: Moderate yet significant TCRB CDR3 shortening was seen in Type 1 diabetes patients in all four CD4+ subsets.

Sequencing input: central memory CD4+ T cells from blood. Receptors originate from a woman aged 18-29 years with type 1 diabetes.

This clone has a handful of counts. The chain combines TRBV19 with TRBJ2-1; tentatively, D is TRBD1 (7 bases). Trimming cost V 0 bases and J 6 bases, with 18 bases left between them. The CDR3 spans 17 residues. Germline V CDR1 and CDR2: LNHDA, SQIVND (reference sequence). CDR3 sequence reads: CASSIDPGAGGSNEQFF. The CDR3 region has the DNA TGTGCCAGTAGTATAGATCCCGGCGCAGGGGGGAGCAATGAGCAGTTCTTC.

V is TRBV2 and J is TRBJ2-3; D call uncertain. The V and J ends lost 4 bases and 1 base respectively, with 9 bases between them. CDR3 length: 14 residues. Germline assignment: CDR1 SNHLY and CDR2 FYNNEI. The CDR3 region is CASSVGSGTDTQYF. In nucleotides, the CDR3 is TGTGCCAGCAGTGTCGGGTCGGGCACAGATACGCAGTATTTT.

The chain couples TRBV6-6 to TRBJ1-2; TRBD1 agrees at 8 bases. From germline, CDR1 is MNHNY and CDR2 SVGAGI (reference sequence). Germline trimming cut 2 bases from V and 10 bases from J; bases unmatched to any gene: 6. The CDR3 loop spans 13 amino acids. Written as DNA, the CDR3 is TGTGCCAGCAGTTACCCCCAGGGGGCCGACTACACCTTC. It encodes CASSYPQGADYTF.

This clone was seen repeatedly, ten times or more. The rearrangement joins TRBV18 to TRBJ1-2; no reliable D call. The V end was cut by 2 bases, the J end by 3 bases, with 19 bases between. The length of the CDR3 is 17 residues. CDR1 and CDR2 from the germline V gene are KGHSH and LQKENI. This CDR3 is CASSPLIGAEDYYGYTF. The DNA for the CDR3 is TGTGCCAGCTCACCATTGATCGGTGCAGAAGACTACTATGGCTACACCTTC.

This clone was detected only a few times. V gene TRBV2 combines with J gene TRBJ2-3; the D gene is possibly TRBD1 (6 bases). Trimming took off 4 bases at V and 4 bases at J, with 15 bases between the two ends. Germline V CDR1 and CDR2: SNHLY, FYNNEI. This CDR3 region has 15 residues. For the CDR3, the DNA is TGTGCCAGCAGTGTTGGACAGTCTGGGGCAGATACGCAGTATTTT. It yields the protein CASSVGQSGADTQYF.

The gene calls are TRBV6-5 and TRBJ2-5, with 8 nucleotides matching TRBD2. Unmatched junction bases numbered 5, after V lost 7 bases and J lost 4 bases. Germline CDR1 reads MNHEY; CDR2 reads SVGAGI. The CDR3 length is 13 residues. The CDR3 here is CASTVAGGETQYF. DNA for the CDR3: TGTGCCAGCACCGTGGCGGGAGGAGAGACCCAGTACTTC.

This clone was counted only a few times. This chain links TRBV5-4 with TRBJ2-1, with D tentatively TRBD2 (6 bases). The CDR3 is 16 amino acids. V was cut by 1 base and J by 0 bases, with 11 bases left in between. Germline V lookup: CDR1 SGHNT, CDR2 YYREEE (reference sequence). The CDR3 nucleotides are TGTGCCAGCAGCTTGCCCGGGAGATACTCCTACAATGAGCAGTTCTTC. Translated: CASSLPGRYSYNEQFF. Together with reference TRBV5-4 and TRBJ2-1, the CDR3 gives the full variable domain: ETGVTQSPTHLIKTRGQQVTLRCSSQSGHNTVSWYQQALGQGPQFIFQYYREEENGRGNFPPRFSGLQFPNYSSELNVNALELDDSALYLCASSLPGRYSYNEQFFGPGTRLTVL.

This chain uses TRBV30 with TRBJ1-2; no reliable D call. The ends were cut back, 4 bases at V and 1 base at J, with 16 bases in the middle. This CDR3 is built from 15 residues. The V gene's germline CDR1 is GTSNPN and CDR2 SVGIG (reference sequence). CDR3 sequence: CAWNGGSLGNYGYTF. CDR3 sequence (DNA): TGTGCCTGGAATGGAGGGAGCCTGGGTAACTATGGCTACACCTTC.

There are many counts of this clone. The chain has TRBV7-2 and TRBJ2-5; D possibly corresponds to TRBD2 (5 bases). This CDR3 spans 14 amino acids. The germline V and J ends were trimmed by 5 bases and 2 bases, with 12 bases remaining between them. Germline V gene sequence: CDR1 SGHTA, CDR2 FQGNSA. The DNA of the CDR3 is TGTGCCAGCAGCCCCATAGGACTTCAAGAGACCCAGTACTTC. It codes for CASSPIGLQETQYF.

This clone was detected only a few times. The chain has TRBV28 and TRBJ1-1, with unresolved D. The V and J ends lost 6 bases and 1 base respectively, with 9 bases between them. This CDR3 has 13 amino acids. CDR1 MDHEN and CDR2 SYDVKM come from the germline V gene. Here the CDR3 DNA reads TGTGCCAGCAGCCCCCACTCGAACACTGAAGCTTTCTTT. Amino acid sequence: CASSPHSNTEAFF.

There are a few counts of this clone. This chain links TRBV27 with TRBJ2-7; 8 nucleotides match TRBD2. V lost 5 bases and J lost 9; bases outside the gene matches: 9. Germline CDR1 reads MNHEY; CDR2 reads SMNVEV (reference sequence). The CDR3 sequence is 13 residues long. DNA for the CDR3: TGTGCCAGCAGTACTACTAGCGGCTTGGCGCAGTACTTC. It is translated as CASSTTSGLAQYF.

This chain joins TRBV19 and TRBJ2-1, with 10 positions matching TRBD2. The V and J ends lost 5 bases and 12 bases, in that order; junction bases with no gene match: 4. From germline, CDR1 is LNHDA and CDR2 SQIVND (reference sequence). This CDR3 contains 12 residues. CDR3 DNA sequence: TGTGCCAGTAGTCCAGCGGGAGGGACGCAGTTCTTC. It specifies CASSPAGGTQFF. The full variable domain, rest sourced from reference TRBV19 and TRBJ2-1, is DGGITQSPKYLFRKEGQNVTLSCEQNLNHDAMYWYRQDPGQGLRLIYYSQIVNDFQKGDIAEGYSVSREKKESFPLTVTSAQKNPTAFYLCASSPAGGTQFFGPGTRLTVL.

Only a few counts were recorded for this clone. The chain joins TRBV11-2 to TRBJ2-1, with 10 positions matching TRBD2. Germline values: CDR1 SGHAT, CDR2 FQNNGV. The CDR3 covers 16 residues. V was pared by 2 bases and J by 7 bases, with 8 bases of the junction left unmatched. CDR3 region: CASSLRRAGGKNEQFF. DNA of the CDR3: TGTGCCAGCAGCTTACGGAGAGCGGGGGGGAAAAATGAGCAGTTCTTC.